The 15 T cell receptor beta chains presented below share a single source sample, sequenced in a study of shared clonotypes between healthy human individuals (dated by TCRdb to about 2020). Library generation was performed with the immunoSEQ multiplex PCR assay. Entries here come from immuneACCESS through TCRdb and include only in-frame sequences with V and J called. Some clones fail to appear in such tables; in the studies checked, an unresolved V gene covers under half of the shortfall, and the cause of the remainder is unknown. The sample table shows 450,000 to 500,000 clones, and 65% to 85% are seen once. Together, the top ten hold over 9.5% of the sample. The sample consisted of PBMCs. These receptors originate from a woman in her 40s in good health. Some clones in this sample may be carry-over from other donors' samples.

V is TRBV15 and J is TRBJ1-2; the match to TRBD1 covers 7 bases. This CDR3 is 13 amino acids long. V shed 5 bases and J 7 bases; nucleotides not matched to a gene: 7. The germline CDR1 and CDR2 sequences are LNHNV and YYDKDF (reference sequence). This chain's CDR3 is CATSSGRQGGYTF. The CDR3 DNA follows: TGTGCCACCAGCTCCGGCCGACAGGGTGGCTACACCTTC.

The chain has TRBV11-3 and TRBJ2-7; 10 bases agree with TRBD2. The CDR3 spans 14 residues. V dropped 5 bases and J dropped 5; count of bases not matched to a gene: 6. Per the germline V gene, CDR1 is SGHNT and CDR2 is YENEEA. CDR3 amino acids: CASSLQREGHEQYF. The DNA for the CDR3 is TGTGCCAGCAGCCTTCAGCGGGAGGGCCACGAGCAGTACTTC.

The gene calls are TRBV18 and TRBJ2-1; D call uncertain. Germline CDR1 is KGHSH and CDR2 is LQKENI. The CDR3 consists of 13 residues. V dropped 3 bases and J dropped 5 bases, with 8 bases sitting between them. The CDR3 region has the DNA TGTGCCAGCTCACCTTCCTTTGACAATGAGCAGTTCTTC. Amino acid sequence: CASSPSFDNEQFF.

The DNA of the CDR3 is TGTGCCAGCAGCGATACACTAGGATCCGCAGATACGCAGTATTTT. It codes for CASSDTLGSADTQYF. J is TRBJ2-3 and V is TRBV9, with TRBD2 as a possible D gene (5 bases). The CDR3 is 15 residues long. The V and J ends lost 3 bases and 4 bases respectively, with 15 bases between them. Germline assignment: CDR1 SGDLS and CDR2 YYNGEE.

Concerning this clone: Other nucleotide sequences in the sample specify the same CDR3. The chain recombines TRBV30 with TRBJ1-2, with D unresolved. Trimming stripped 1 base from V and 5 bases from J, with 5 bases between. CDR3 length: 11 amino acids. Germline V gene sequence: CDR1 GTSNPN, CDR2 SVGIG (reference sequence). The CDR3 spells CAWSGGYGYTF. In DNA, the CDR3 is TGTGCCTGGAGTGGTGGGTATGGCTACACCTTC.

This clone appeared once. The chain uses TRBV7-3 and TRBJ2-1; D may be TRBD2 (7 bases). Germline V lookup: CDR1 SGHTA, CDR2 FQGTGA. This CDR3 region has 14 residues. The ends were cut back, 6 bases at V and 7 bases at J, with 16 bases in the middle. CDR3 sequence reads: CASRSIGGPNEQFF. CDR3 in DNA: TGTGCCAGCAGATCTATCGGGGGGCCGAATGAGCAGTTCTTC.

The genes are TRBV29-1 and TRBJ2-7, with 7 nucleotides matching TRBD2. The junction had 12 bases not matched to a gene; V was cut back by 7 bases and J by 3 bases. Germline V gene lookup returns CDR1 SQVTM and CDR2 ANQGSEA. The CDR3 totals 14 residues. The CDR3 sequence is CSAGTGQRGYEQYF. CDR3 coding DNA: TGCAGCGCTGGAACGGGCCAGCGGGGCTACGAGCAGTACTTC.

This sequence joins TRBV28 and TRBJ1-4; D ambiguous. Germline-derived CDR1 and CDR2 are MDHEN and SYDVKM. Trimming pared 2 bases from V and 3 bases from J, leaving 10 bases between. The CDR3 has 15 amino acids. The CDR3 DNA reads TGTGCCAGCAGTTTAGGAACAGCACCTAATGAAAAACTGTTTTTT. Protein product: CASSLGTAPNEKLFF.

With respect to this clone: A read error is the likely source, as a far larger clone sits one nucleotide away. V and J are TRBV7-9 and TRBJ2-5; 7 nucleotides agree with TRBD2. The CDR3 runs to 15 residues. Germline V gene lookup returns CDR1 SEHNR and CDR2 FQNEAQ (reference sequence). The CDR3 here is CASSFQKAAGETQHF. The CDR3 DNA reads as TGTGCCAGCAGCTTTCAGAAGGCGGCGGGGGAGACCCAGCACTTC.

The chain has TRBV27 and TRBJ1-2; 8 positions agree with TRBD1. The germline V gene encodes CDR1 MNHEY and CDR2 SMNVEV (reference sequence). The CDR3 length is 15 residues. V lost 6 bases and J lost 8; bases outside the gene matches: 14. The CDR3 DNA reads TGTGCCAGCAGGGCCCGGGACAGGAAATTGTTCGGCTACACCTTC. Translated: CASRARDRKLFGYTF.

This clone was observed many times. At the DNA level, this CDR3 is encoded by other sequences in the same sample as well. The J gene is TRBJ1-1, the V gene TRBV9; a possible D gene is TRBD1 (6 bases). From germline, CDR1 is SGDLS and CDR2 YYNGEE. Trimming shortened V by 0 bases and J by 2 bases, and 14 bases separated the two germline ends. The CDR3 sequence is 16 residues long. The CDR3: CASSVAGQGDNTEAFF. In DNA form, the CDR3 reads TGTGCCAGCAGCGTAGCGGGACAAGGGGACAACACTGAAGCTTTCTTT.

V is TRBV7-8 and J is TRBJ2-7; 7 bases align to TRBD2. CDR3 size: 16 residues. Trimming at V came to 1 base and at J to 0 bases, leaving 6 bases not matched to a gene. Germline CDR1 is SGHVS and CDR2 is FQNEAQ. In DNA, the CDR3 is TGTGCCAGCAGCTTAGGGCCGGGACTAACCTCCTACGAGCAGTACTTC. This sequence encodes CASSLGPGLTSYEQYF.

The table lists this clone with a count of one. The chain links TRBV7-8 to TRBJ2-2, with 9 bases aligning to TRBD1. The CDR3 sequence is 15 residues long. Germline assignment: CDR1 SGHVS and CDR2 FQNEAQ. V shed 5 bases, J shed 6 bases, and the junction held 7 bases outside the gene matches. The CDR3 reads CASSIQGARAGELFF. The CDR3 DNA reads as TGTGCCAGCAGCATACAGGGGGCGCGAGCCGGGGAGCTGTTTTTT.

CDR3 protein: CASHASNTGELFF. In DNA, the CDR3 is TGTGCCAGCCATGCTTCGAACACCGGGGAGCTGTTTTTT. This chain joins TRBV6-6 and TRBJ2-2, with D uncertain. The V end was cut by 8 bases, the J end by 0 bases, with 7 bases between. Germline values: CDR1 MNHNY, CDR2 SVGAGI (reference sequence). The CDR3 covers 13 residues.

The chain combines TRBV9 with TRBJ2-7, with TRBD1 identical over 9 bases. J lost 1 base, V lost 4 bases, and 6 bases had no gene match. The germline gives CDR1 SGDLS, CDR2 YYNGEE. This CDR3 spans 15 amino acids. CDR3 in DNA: TGTGCCAGCAGCCCACGGGACAGGGCTTCCTACGAGCAGTACTTC. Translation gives CASSPRDRASYEQYF.